This passage covers 20 T cell receptor beta chains from one sample sequenced in a study of memory CD4+ T cells and cytomegalovirus serostatus. The sort gate was single viable CD3+CD4+CD8-CD45RO+ cells for memory CD4+ T cells. Clones were read by immunoSEQ multiplex PCR, and TCRdb kept only the in-frame ones, dropping some. This table has 85,000 to 100,000 clones, roughly 80% appearing once. Material: memory CD4+ T cells from blood. These receptors came from an adult in good health and CMV-seropositive.

This clone was detected once. In nucleotides, the CDR3 is TGCAGCGCCCAAAGCGGGACGAGCACAGATACGCAGTATTTT. Protein: CSAQSGTSTDTQYF. The chain links TRBV29-1 to TRBJ2-3; TRBD2 agrees at 7 bases. Germline CDR1 SQVTM, CDR2 ANQGSEA. Trimming removed 7 bases from V and 0 bases from J; junction bases left unmatched: 7. The length of the CDR3 is 14 residues.

V and J are TRBV5-1 and TRBJ1-4; tentatively, D is TRBD1 (5 bases). The length of the CDR3 is 14 residues. V lost 0 bases, J lost 8 bases, and 11 bases lay in between. Germline CDR1 SGHRS, CDR2 YFSETQ. The CDR3 bases are TGCGCCAGCAGCTTGGAGGCAGGGAGGGAAAAACTGTTTTTT. It is translated as CASSLEAGREKLFF.

V and J are TRBV7-6 and TRBJ1-5; D gene uncertain. This CDR3 contains 18 residues. V lost 5 bases and J 2 bases, leaving 22 bases between the germline ends. Germline V CDR1 and CDR2: SGHVS, FNYEAQ. The CDR3 region is CASSPLTGGGSGNQPQHF. CDR3 bases: TGTGCCAGCAGCCCCCTTACTGGAGGAGGGTCAGGCAATCAGCCCCAGCATTTT. The whole variable domain, remainder taken from reference TRBV7-6 and TRBJ1-5, is GAGVSQSPRYKVTKRGQDVALRCDPISGHVSLYWYRQALGQGPEFLTYFNYEAQQDKSGLPNDRFSAERPEGSISTLTIQRTEQRDSAMYRCASSPLTGGGSGNQPQHFGDGTRLSIL.

V usage is TRBV11-1 and J usage is TRBJ1-4, with 8 positions matching TRBD1. V dropped 4 bases and J dropped 5; count of bases not matched to a gene: 6. The CDR3 is made up of 15 amino acids. Germline V gene data show CDR1 as SGHAT and CDR2 as FQDESV (reference sequence). The CDR3 region is CASSYGQGQNEKLFF. CDR3 sequence (DNA): TGTGCCAGCAGCTACGGACAGGGCCAAAATGAAAAACTGTTTTTT.

The chain uses TRBV4-3 and TRBJ1-1; TRBD1 agrees at 9 bases. From germline, CDR1 is LGHNA and CDR2 YSLEER. The length of the CDR3 is 13 residues. V lost 4 bases to trimming and J lost 8 bases; unmatched junction nucleotides: 5. This CDR3 is CASSPGQGVEAFF. For the CDR3, the DNA is TGCGCCAGCAGCCCGGGACAGGGAGTAGAAGCTTTCTTT.

The genes are TRBV7-2 and TRBJ2-1, with a weak D call TRBD2 (6 bases). Germline values: CDR1 SGHTA, CDR2 FQGNSA. This CDR3 region has 16 residues. Trimming pared 5 bases from V and 4 bases from J, leaving 18 bases between. This chain's CDR3 is CASSPVVREGYNEQFF. In DNA, the CDR3 is TGTGCCAGCAGCCCGGTGGTGCGGGAAGGATACAATGAGCAGTTCTTC.

The CDR3 DNA reads as TGTGCCAGCACCGAAAGTTGGCGGGAGACAAGTGACACAGATACGCAGTATTTT. Its protein product is CASTESWRETSDTDTQYF. V usage is TRBV5-6 and J usage is TRBJ2-3; 7 nucleotides agree with TRBD2. The V segment lost 6 bases and the J segment 2 bases; nucleotides outside the gene matches: 18. This CDR3 has 18 amino acids. CDR1 and CDR2 (germline): SGHDT, YYEEEE.

The chain joins TRBV18 to TRBJ2-7, with D perhaps TRBD2 (5 bases). Looked up from germline, CDR1 is KGHSH and CDR2 is LQKENI. This CDR3 has 13 amino acids. Trimming cost V 2 bases and J 2 bases, with 7 bases left between them. CDR3 region: CASSPETTYEQYF. CDR3 DNA sequence: TGTGCCAGCTCACCAGAGACTACCTACGAGCAGTACTTC.

The chain couples TRBV14 to TRBJ2-3, with D unclear. Germline CDR1 SGHDN, CDR2 FVKESK. The ends were cut back, 4 bases at V and 2 bases at J, with 7 bases in the middle. This CDR3 contains 13 residues. The CDR3 DNA is TGTGCCAGCAGCCTAAGAACCACAGATACGCAGTATTTT. This codes for CASSLRTTDTQYF.

CDR3 DNA: TGTGCCAGCAGTCTTAATGTTGACAATGAGCAGTTCTTC. Protein: CASSLNVDNEQFF. The V call is TRBV11-3, the J call TRBJ2-1; D is ambiguous. CDR1 is SGHNT and CDR2 is YENEEA in the germline V gene. The CDR3 sequence is 13 residues long. The ends were cut back, 6 bases at V and 5 bases at J, with 11 bases in the middle.

This clone has a single count. The chain has TRBV30 and TRBJ1-4; 9 bases line up with TRBD1. CDR1 and CDR2 from the germline V gene are GTSNPN and SVGIG (reference sequence). The CDR3 sequence is 14 residues long. J was trimmed by 7 bases and V by 5 bases; bases with no gene match: 8. CDR3 region: CAWGPGTGFEKLFF. The CDR3 DNA reads TGTGCCTGGGGCCCCGGGACAGGGTTTGAAAAACTGTTTTTT.

The chain carries TRBV28 and TRBJ1-4; a weak D match, TRBD1 (5 bases). Trimming took 7 bases from V and 8 from J, leaving 20 bases between them. This CDR3 is built from 15 residues. Germline CDR1 and CDR2: MDHEN and SYDVKM. This CDR3 is CASTKWGQPGEKLFF. The CDR3, as DNA: TGTGCCAGCACCAAATGGGGCCAGCCTGGGGAAAAACTGTTTTTT.

The table lists this clone with a count of one. V and J are TRBV7-3 and TRBJ1-1; D remains ambiguous. V lost 5 bases and J lost 0, with 16 bases in between. From germline, CDR1 is SGHTA and CDR2 FQGTGA. The CDR3 totals 16 residues. The CDR3 loop reads CASSPLVQIMNTEAFF. The CDR3 coding sequence is TGTGCCAGCAGCCCGCTCGTTCAGATCATGAACACTGAAGCTTTCTTT.

The chain uses TRBV5-1 and TRBJ2-3; 7 positions agree with TRBD2. CDR3 size: 15 residues. J gave up 2 bases and V 1 base, and 4 bases lay outside the gene matches. From germline, CDR1 is SGHRS and CDR2 YFSETQ. The CDR3 DNA sequence: TGCGCCAGCAGCTTGCAAGCGGGAAACACAGATACGCAGTATTTT. This codes for CASSLQAGNTDTQYF.

This rearrangement joins TRBV29-1 to TRBJ1-2; D is ambiguous. CDR1 is SQVTM and CDR2 is ANQGSEA in the germline V gene. This CDR3 spans 13 amino acids. Trimming took off 7 bases at V and 0 bases at J, with 12 bases between the two ends. CDR3 in amino acids: CSAEPGANYGYTF. The CDR3 bases are TGCAGCGCAGAACCGGGAGCTAACTATGGCTACACCTTC.

V is TRBV5-1 and J is TRBJ1-3; D perhaps matches TRBD1 (6 bases). Germline loops: CDR1 SGHRS, CDR2 YFSETQ. The V and J ends lost 0 bases and 0 bases respectively, with 16 bases between them. This CDR3 spans 18 amino acids. The chain's CDR3 is CASSLATDSFHSGNTIYF. Here the CDR3 DNA reads TGCGCCAGCAGCTTGGCGACGGACAGTTTTCACTCTGGAAACACCATATATTTT.

The chain has TRBV7-2 and TRBJ2-1; TRBD2 matches at 7 bases. With 1 base clipped from V and 6 bases from J, the junction kept 3 bases outside the gene matches. This CDR3 contains 14 residues. Germline lookup yields CDR1 SGHTA and CDR2 FQGNSA. The CDR3 DNA reads as TGTGCCAGCAGCTTAGGCGGGAGTGTCAATGAGCAGTTCTTC. Residues: CASSLGGSVNEQFF.

This clone came up once. The chain recombines TRBV2 with TRBJ1-1; the match to TRBD1 covers 7 bases. Unmatched junction bases numbered 7, after V lost 9 bases and J lost 0 bases. From germline, CDR1 is SNHLY and CDR2 FYNNEI. CDR3 length: 14 amino acids. The CDR3 sequence is CASAVGTVNTEAFF. The CDR3 nucleotides read TGTGCCAGTGCGGTGGGGACAGTGAACACTGAAGCTTTCTTT.

This clone has just one count. The CDR3 is CASSSIDLGGEKLFF. The CDR3 DNA reads as TGTGCCAGCAGTTCAATAGACCTTGGGGGTGAAAAACTGTTTTTT. The chain couples TRBV28 to TRBJ1-4; D may be TRBD1 (5 bases). The germline gives CDR1 MDHEN, CDR2 SYDVKM. V was trimmed by 4 bases and J by 7 bases, leaving 16 bases between them. The CDR3 loop spans 15 amino acids.

The V call is TRBV18, the J call TRBJ2-4; 7 positions match TRBD2. The CDR3 is 15 residues long. Looked up from germline, CDR1 is KGHSH and CDR2 is LQKENI. V lost 2 bases, J lost 5 bases, and 6 bases stayed unmatched. In nucleotides, the CDR3 is TGTGCCAGCTCACCAGGGCTAGCGGTGCAAAACATTCAGTACTTC. It codes for CASSPGLAVQNIQYF.